This T cell receptor (beta chain) is drawn from a study of blood T cells in healthy people across ages. On this clonotype itself: What it binds is not known.

PCR was performed a second time for about 6 to 12 cycles using a sample-barcoded 5' primer and a J-beta primer mix. Researchers report that a template-switch adaptor with 12 random nucleotides tagged each cDNA molecule. TCRdb independently ran MiXCR on the 5' RACE reads; one entry per CDR3 protein. The table records approximately 1.5 million distinct CDR3 sequences, around 36% of them present only once. Whole-study findings and limits: Both naive CD4+ cell counts and diversity were greater in long-lived donors than in aged donors.

This CDR3 is 15 amino acids long. Germline-derived CDR1 and CDR2 are MGHRA and YSYEKL. V gave up 4 bases and J gave up 3 bases; unmatched junction bases: 8. The study recruited healthy Caucasian donors from Russia who were aged roughly 6 to 100. No fewer than 6 million PBMCs went into each sample. Source material: blood. The chain couples TRBV4-1 to TRBJ1-2; 7 bases map to TRBD1. The TCR comes from a woman aged 25 to 39 in good health. The CDR3 DNA follows: TGCGCCAGCAGCCCCGATCTGGACAGGTACTATGGCTACACCTTC. Encoded protein: CASSPDLDRYYGYTF.